Listed below are T cell receptor beta chains from one sample, sequenced in a study of cytomegalovirus exposure and HLA in healthy donors. The repertoire was sequenced with immunoSEQ multiplex PCR; TCRdb's copy has only in-frame clones and lacks some. The table records under 200,000 clones, approximately 86% of them present only once. Input material: PBMCs. The receptor source for this set is a woman between 18 and 29 years old in good health and CMV-seronegative. CDR3s include the opening cysteine and the closing phenylalanine or tryptophan. The order of the fields is clone size, J gene, D gene, V gene, CDR3 protein, CDR3 DNA. D genes are given only for firm matches. Only some rows state a clone size, as once, few, many or a class for expanded clones.

- | TRBJ2-6 | - | TRBV7-8 | CASSPLPRRLLSGANVLTF | TGTGCCAGCAGCCCGCTCCCTAGGCGTCTCCTCTCTGGGGCCAACGTCCTGACTTTC
- | TRBJ2-7 | TRBD2 | TRBV7-3 | CASSLSGTSTHEQYF | TGTGCCAGCAGCCTCTCCGGGACTAGCACCCACGAGCAGTACTTC
- | TRBJ2-7 | TRBD1 | TRBV7-2 | CASSAPGQGVYEQYF | TGTGCCAGCAGCGCTCCGGGACAGGGAGTCTACGAGCAGTACTTC
- | TRBJ2-6 | - | TRBV6-4 | CASSESEVSGANVLTF | TGTGCCAGCAGTGAATCTGAGGTATCTGGGGCCAACGTCCTGACTTTC
- | TRBJ1-1 | - | TRBV7-9 | CASSLRAMGEAFF | TGTGCCAGCAGCCTCAGGGCAATGGGGGAAGCTTTCTTT
- | TRBJ2-3 | - | TRBV7-6 | CASSPRTATDTQYF | TGTGCCAGCAGTCCTAGGACAGCCACAGATACGCAGTATTTT
- | TRBJ1-6 | - | TRBV5-4 | CASSLDGWRSSPLHF | TGTGCCAGCAGCTTGGATGGGTGGCGGTCCTCACCCCTCCACTTT
- | TRBJ1-2 | - | TRBV29-1 | CSVGGSYGYTF | TGCAGCGTGGGGGGAAGCTATGGCTACACCTTC
- | TRBJ2-3 | TRBD1 | TRBV14 | CASSQDRARGQHTQYF | TGTGCCAGCAGCCAAGATCGCGCCAGGGGGCAGCATACGCAGTATTTT
- | TRBJ2-1 | TRBD2 | TRBV11-3 | CASSQTSGRGNEQFF | TGTGCCAGCAGCCAGACTAGCGGGAGGGGGAATGAGCAGTTCTTC
- | TRBJ1-1 | - | TRBV19 | CASRQGGTEAFF | TGTGCCAGTCGCCAGGGTGGCACTGAAGCTTTCTTT
- | TRBJ2-1 | - | TRBV18 | CASSPPGSGGGRNEQFF | TGTGCCAGCTCACCACCGGGGTCGGGAGGGGGCCGCAATGAGCAGTTCTTC
- | TRBJ1-5 | TRBD1 | TRBV6-1 | CASSEIGGTGTNQPQHF | TGTGCCAGCAGCGAAATCGGAGGGACAGGGACCAATCAGCCCCAGCATTTT
- | TRBJ1-2 | - | TRBV27 | CASSLAGNGGYTF | TGTGCCAGCAGTTTAGCAGGGAACGGCGGCTACACCTTC
- | TRBJ2-7 | TRBD2 | TRBV5-1 | CASSTGLGTYEQYF | TGCGCCAGCAGCACGGGACTAGGAACCTACGAGCAGTACTTC
- | TRBJ2-7 | TRBD1 | TRBV5-5 | CASTYDRGEQYF | TGTGCCAGCACTTACGACAGGGGCGAGCAGTACTTC
- | TRBJ1-5 | TRBD1 | TRBV7-2 | CASSSQGGNQPQHF | TGTGCCAGCAGCTCACAGGGGGGCAATCAGCCCCAGCATTTT
- | TRBJ2-4 | - | TRBV13 | CASSPRGGAAKNIQYF | TGTGCCAGCAGCCCGAGGGGGGGGGCAGCCAAAAACATTCAGTACTTC
- | TRBJ1-2 | - | TRBV2 | CASSETGIDGYTF | TGTGCCAGCAGTGAAACGGGGATAGATGGCTACACCTTC
once | TRBJ1-2 | TRBD1 | TRBV19 | CASSIALTGAYGYTF | TGTGCCAGTAGTATAGCCTTGACAGGGGCCTATGGCTACACCTTC
- | TRBJ1-3 | - | TRBV29-1 | CSVGSDYSGNTIYF | TGCAGCGTCGGGTCCGACTACTCTGGAAACACCATATATTTT
- | TRBJ2-5 | - | TRBV7-9 | CASTGGALIQETQYF | TGTGCCAGCACCGGCGGGGCCTTGATCCAAGAGACCCAGTACTTC
- | TRBJ2-1 | - | TRBV27 | CASSPSFAGKTNEQFF | TGTGCCAGCAGTCCATCTTTCGCGGGAAAAACAAATGAGCAGTTCTTC
- | TRBJ2-1 | - | TRBV7-3 | CASSLTGINEQFF | TGTGCCAGCAGTCTGACCGGGATCAATGAGCAGTTCTTC
- | TRBJ2-1 | TRBD2 | TRBV18 | CASSPGTGGGSYNEQFF | TGTGCCAGCTCACCAGGGACTGGCGGGGGGTCCTACAATGAGCAGTTCTTC
- | TRBJ2-7 | TRBD1 | TRBV19 | CASSAQGVSSYEQYF | TGTGCCAGTAGTGCACAGGGGGTTAGCTCCTACGAGCAGTACTTC
- | TRBJ2-3 | TRBD2 | TRBV18 | CASSPRLAGATDTQYF | TGTGCCAGCTCACCACGCCTAGCGGGCGCCACAGATACGCAGTATTTT
- | TRBJ2-3 | TRBD2 | TRBV5-1 | CASQTSGGDTDTQYF | TGCGCCAGCCAAACTAGCGGGGGAGACACAGATACGCAGTATTTT
- | TRBJ2-7 | TRBD2 | TRBV5-1 | CASSFMWGGPYEQYF | TGCGCCAGCAGCTTTATGTGGGGGGGACCCTACGAGCAGTACTTC
- | TRBJ2-1 | TRBD2 | TRBV5-1 | CASSLLSGLASSISYNEQFF | TGCGCCAGCAGCTTACTCTCGGGACTAGCGAGCTCTATCTCCTACAATGAGCAGTTCTTC
- | TRBJ2-7 | - | TRBV12-5 | CASGFRFEQYF | TGTGCTAGTGGTTTCCGGTTCGAGCAGTACTTC
- | TRBJ1-6 | TRBD1 | TRBV27 | CASSLGQGRSPLHF | TGTGCCAGCAGTCTAGGACAGGGAAGGTCACCCCTCCACTTT
few | TRBJ1-2 | - | TRBV11-3 | CASSQGQGRGYTF | TGTGCCAGCAGCCAGGGGCAGGGTCGCGGCTACACCTTC
- | TRBJ2-7 | - | TRBV6-5 | CASSAGVPSYEQYF | TGTGCCAGCAGTGCAGGGGTCCCCTCCTACGAGCAGTACTTC
- | TRBJ2-1 | TRBD1 | TRBV18 | CASSPQGQFMGNEQFF | TGTGCCAGCTCACCCCAGGGACAGTTCATGGGCAATGAGCAGTTCTTC
- | TRBJ1-1 | - | TRBV9 | CASSVGVNSPNTEAFF | TGTGCCAGCAGCGTAGGAGTCAACAGTCCGAACACTGAAGCTTTCTTT
- | TRBJ1-1 | TRBD1 | TRBV19 | CASSGDRTGPLEAFF | TGTGCCAGTAGTGGGGACAGAACCGGCCCCCTTGAAGCTTTCTTT
- | TRBJ2-3 | TRBD2 | TRBV19 | CASSMTSGSRDTQYF | TGTGCCAGTAGTATGACTAGCGGGAGTAGAGATACGCAGTATTTT
- | TRBJ2-7 | - | TRBV10-3 | CAISSGDEQYF | TGTGCCATCAGTTCCGGAGACGAGCAGTACTTC
- | TRBJ2-3 | TRBD2 | TRBV5-4 | CASSFLGRTDTQYF | TGTGCCAGCAGCTTTCTCGGGAGGACAGATACGCAGTATTTT
- | TRBJ1-2 | - | TRBV29-1 | CSVVSPNRFTYGYTF | TGCAGCGTAGTGTCCCCAAACAGGTTTACTTATGGCTACACCTTC
- | TRBJ1-4 | - | TRBV2 | CASSEGQSTNEKLFF | TGTGCCAGCAGTGAAGGACAGTCGACTAATGAAAAACTGTTTTTT
once | TRBJ1-1 | - | TRBV5-1 | CASSNEGGAEAFF | TGCGCCAGCAGCAACGAGGGAGGGGCTGAAGCTTTCTTT
- | TRBJ2-1 | TRBD2 | TRBV9 | CASSPTTHPAGGPEQFF | TGTGCCAGCAGCCCCACAACCCATCCAGCGGGAGGGCCGGAGCAGTTCTTC